This T cell receptor (beta chain) was found in a study of blood T cell repertoires in COVID-19. Study as a whole: Material from acute and convalescent COVID-19 was sourced from the United States, Italy and Spain. PBMCs, B-cell-depleted T cells, or T cells were the source of the cDNA or gDNA that made up the material.

The CDR3 covers 15 residues. V was shortened by 3 bases and J by 1 base, with 13 bases between the two germline ends. The authors' processing: It was from reference gene primer amplification that nucleated cell counts were estimated. Profiled with immunoSEQ multiplex PCR; TCRdb holds only in-frame clones, not every one. V and J calls and clone size are copied from that table; D and trimming were computed from the DNA. The data show under 250,000 clones, roughly 90% seen once. This clonotype was obtained from a man aged 55 to 70 who had recovered from COVID-19. The chain employs TRBV5-3 and TRBJ1-1, with unresolved D. TRBV5-3 is labeled an ORF, and its function is uncertain. The specimen was peripheral blood. CDR3 region: CARSCPHEGNTEAFF. Written as DNA, the CDR3 is TGTGCCAGAAGCTGTCCCCACGAGGGGAACACTGAAGCTTTCTTT.